This TCR beta chain stems from a study of shared clonotypes between healthy human individuals. General study results and limits: Sequencing depth was predicted to influence how clonotypes are shared among donors. Owing to a small donor count, the genetic and exposure-history diversity represented was limited. Despite large depth, sorted-subset datasets appeared incompletely sequenced.

The CDR3 consists of 15 residues. The V gene lost 0 bases and the J gene lost 6 bases, with 11 bases spanning the gap. CDR1 is MNHEY and CDR2 is SVGAGI in the germline V gene. For this clone: Antigen specificity is unknown.

The run depth of the assay was deep. Repertoires were generated with immunoSEQ multiplex PCR, while TCRdb's copy carries only in-frame clones and drops some. The table lists some 700,000 clones, 80% to 95% of them singletons. The receptor comes from a man aged 18 to 29 in good health. Some clones in this sample may be carry-over from other donors' samples. The gene calls are TRBV6-5 and TRBJ2-2; D call uncertain. The material sequenced was memory CD8+ T cells from PBMCs. Noted subset: CD45RO+ cells pooled with CCR7-negative TemRA cells. In nucleotides, the CDR3 is TGTGCCAGCAGTTACTCCTCTCGGTTTTCCGGGGAGCTGTTTTTT. The encoded protein is CASSYSSRFSGELFF.